The 21 T cell receptor beta chains given below trace back to one sample, sequenced in a study of T-cell reconstitution after alpha-beta-depleted transplantation in children. Unique molecular identifiers were used to barcode this TCRbeta library. TCRdb re-analysed the PCR reads in MiXCR, keeping a single row per CDR3 protein. The sample lists about 830,000 distinct CDR3 sequences, around 17% occurring once. Sequencing used PBMCs, mostly from graft donor cells, obtained 360 days after TCRalphabeta/CD19-depleted stem cell transplant. All receptors derive from a male patient aged 10 to 17 who had a stem cell transplant for acute lymphoblastic leukemia, so the T cells may come from the graft donor.

This chain uses TRBV10-3 with TRBJ1-2; tentatively, D is TRBD1 (5 bases). The CDR3 has 14 residues. Deletions cut 7 bases from V and 7 bases from J, with 19 bases between. Germline assignment: CDR1 ENHRY and CDR2 SYGVKD. The CDR3 here is CAITGQKFRGGYTF. The CDR3 DNA reads as TGTGCCATCACCGGCCAAAAGTTTAGGGGTGGCTACACCTTC.

J is TRBJ1-1 and V is TRBV4-2, with TRBD1 identical over 12 bases. CDR3 size: 22 residues. V trimming: 2 bases; J trimming: 8 bases; junction bases outside the gene matches: 27. CDR1 and CDR2 from the germline V gene are LGHNA and YNFKEQ. The CDR3 DNA is TGTGCCAGCAGCCAACCTATCCCGGGACAGGGGGCGAGATCCGCTAGATCCGAGGAAGCTTTCTTT. It encodes CASSQPIPGQGARSARSEEAFF.

This clonotype was observed many times. The chain carries TRBV4-1 and TRBJ2-1; D tentatively fits TRBD1 or TRBD2 (5 bases each). From germline, CDR1 is MGHRA and CDR2 YSYEKL. V was trimmed by 1 base and J by 2 bases, leaving 12 bases between them. The length of the CDR3 is 16 residues. The CDR3 sequence: CASSQGRQGAYNEQFF. The CDR3, as DNA: TGCGCCAGCAGCCAAGGTCGGCAGGGAGCCTACAATGAGCAGTTCTTC.

As to this clonotype: This likely comes from a read error, as the CDR3 has no conserved phenylalanine or tryptophan at its end. The chain joins TRBV5-6 to TRBJ1-1, with 11 bases lining up with TRBD1. The J segment lost 6 bases and the V segment lost 2 bases, leaving 3 bases of the junction unmatched. This CDR3 is built from 14 residues. Germline CDR1 is SGHDT and CDR2 is YYEEEE. Written as DNA, the CDR3 is TGTGCCAGCAGCTTTGGACAGGGGGCCTCTGAAGCTTTCTAT. It codes for CASSFGQGASEAFY.

The chain recombines TRBV27 with TRBJ1-2; 10 bases align to TRBD1. The CDR3 is made up of 14 amino acids. The germline V gene encodes CDR1 MNHEY and CDR2 SMNVEV (reference sequence). J was trimmed by 8 bases and V by 4 bases; bases with no gene match: 7. Here the CDR3 DNA reads TGTGCCAGCAGTTGGGACAGGGGTGGCTACGGCTACACCTTC. This encodes CASSWDRGGYGYTF.

This rearrangement joins TRBV15 to TRBJ1-6, with a tentative D call TRBD1 (5 bases). Trimming stripped 5 bases from V and 4 bases from J, with 12 bases between. The CDR3 totals 15 residues. Germline V gene lookup returns CDR1 LNHNV and CDR2 YYDKDF (reference sequence). CDR3 residues: CATSPLGPYNSPLHF. The CDR3 bases are TGTGCCACCAGCCCACTGGGACCTTATAATTCACCCCTCCACTTT.

V gene TRBV29-1 combines with J gene TRBJ1-2, with a possible D match to TRBD1 (5 bases). V lost 5 bases to trimming and J lost 2 bases, with 15 bases between them. Germline V gene sequence: CDR1 SQVTM, CDR2 ANQGSEA. This CDR3 spans 14 amino acids. CDR3 DNA sequence: TGCAGCGTTCAAATCTTTCGGGACAACTATGGCTACACCTTC. It translates to CSVQIFRDNYGYTF.

This clonotype has ten or more counts. The chain carries TRBV5-1 and TRBJ2-5, with D perhaps matching TRBD2 (6 bases). Trimming took 4 bases from V and 4 from J, leaving 14 bases between them. Germline V gives CDR1 SGHRS, CDR2 YFSETQ. The CDR3 is made up of 14 amino acids. The CDR3 coding sequence is TGCGCCAGCAGCCTGGAGGGAGACGGAGAGACCCAGTACTTC. Its translation is CASSLEGDGETQYF. The full variable domain, rest sourced from reference TRBV5-1 and TRBJ2-5, is KAGVTQTPRYLIKTRGQQVTLSCSPISGHRSVSWYQQTPGQGLQFLFEYFSETQRNKGNFPGRFSGRQFSNSRSEMNVSTLELGDSALYLCASSLEGDGETQYFGPGTRLLVL.

This clonotype was picked up a small number of times. The chain recombines TRBV20-1 with TRBJ2-1, with 8 bases identical to TRBD2. Germline V lookup: CDR1 DFQATT, CDR2 SNEGSKA (reference sequence). The CDR3 extends over 16 amino acids. V lost 0 bases, J lost 3 bases, and 7 bases stayed unmatched. In nucleotides, the CDR3 is TGCAGTGCTAGAGATAAGCAGCGGGAGAACTACAATGAGCAGTTCTTC. Its translation is CSARDKQRENYNEQFF.

The chain combines TRBV15 with TRBJ1-2; D uncertain. The V and J ends lost 0 bases and 3 bases respectively, with 5 bases between them. This CDR3 has 13 residues. CDR1 and CDR2 from the germline V gene are LNHNV and YYDKDF (reference sequence). The CDR3: CATSREQHYGYTF. DNA for the CDR3: TGTGCCACCAGCAGAGAACAGCACTATGGCTACACCTTC.

This chain connects TRBV10-3 to TRBJ2-7; TRBD2 matches at 11 bases. CDR3 length: 14 amino acids. CDR1 ENHRY and CDR2 SYGVKD come from the germline V gene. The V segment lost 3 bases and the J segment 3 bases; nucleotides outside the gene matches: 1. The CDR3 DNA sequence: TGTGCCATCAGTGAAACTAGCGGGAGCTACGAGCAGTACTTC. Translation: CAISETSGSYEQYF.

The chain employs TRBV5-1 and TRBJ2-3, with 12 bases fitting TRBD2. J gave up 3 bases and V 6 bases, and 11 bases lay outside the gene matches. In germline, CDR1 is SGHRS, CDR2 YFSETQ. The CDR3 covers 17 residues. The CDR3, as DNA: TGCGCCAGCACACCTGGGCTAGCGGGAGGGCCGACAGATACGCAGTATTTT. Amino acids: CASTPGLAGGPTDTQYF.

This clonotype came up many times. The V call is TRBV27, the J call TRBJ2-1; D unclear. The CDR3 has 12 residues. Per germline, CDR1 MNHEY and CDR2 SMNVEV (reference sequence). V lost 6 bases and J lost 5, with 8 bases in between. CDR3 nucleotides: TGTGCCAGCAGCCGCCAAGACAATGAGCAGTTCTTC. As protein: CASSRQDNEQFF.

This clonotype was counted only a few times. The V call is TRBV15, the J call TRBJ2-3; D is unclear. Germline values: CDR1 LNHNV, CDR2 YYDKDF (reference sequence). With 0 bases removed from V and 4 bases from J, the gap between germline ends came to 11 bases. The CDR3 runs 15 residues. CDR3 bases: TGTGCCACCAGCAGAGATCGGGTCGAGGCAGATACGCAGTATTTT. This gives the protein CATSRDRVEADTQYF.

There are a few counts of this clonotype. The V and J genes are TRBV9 and TRBJ2-1, with a weak D call TRBD2 (5 bases). Per germline, CDR1 SGDLS and CDR2 YYNGEE. This CDR3 is 15 amino acids long. V was pared by 10 bases and J by 6 bases, with 23 bases between. The DNA for the CDR3 is TGTGCCGGCTACTCCACAGCGGTCCTCTTCAATGAGCAGTTCTTC. Translating gives CAGYSTAVLFNEQFF. The full variable domain, rest sourced from reference TRBV9 and TRBJ2-1, is DSGVTQTPKHLITATGQRVTLRCSPRSGDLSVYWYQQSLDQGLQFLIQYYNGEERAKGNILERFSAQQFPDLHSELNLSSLELGDSALYFCAGYSTAVLFNEQFFGPGTRLTVL.

The rearrangement links TRBV27 to TRBJ2-5, with unresolved D. CDR3 length equals 15 residues. In germline, CDR1 is MNHEY, CDR2 SMNVEV (reference sequence). The ends were cut back, 4 bases at V and 2 bases at J, with 14 bases in the middle. Here the CDR3 DNA reads TGTGCCAGCAGTTCTCTTATCTCCTTACAAGAGACCCAGTACTTC. Encoded protein: CASSSLISLQETQYF.

This clonotype turned up a few times. The chain couples TRBV9 to TRBJ1-5; 7 bases match TRBD1. Unmatched junction bases numbered 8, after V lost 3 bases and J lost 5 bases. CDR3 size: 15 residues. CDR1 SGDLS and CDR2 YYNGEE come from the germline V gene. CDR3 region: CASSETGQQYQPQHF. The CDR3 bases are TGTGCCAGCAGCGAAACGGGACAGCAATATCAGCCCCAGCATTTT.

This clonotype has just a few counts. The gene calls are TRBV29-1 and TRBJ2-2; D ambiguous. Deletions cut 2 bases from V and 1 base from J, with 2 bases between. CDR3 size: 12 residues. Per germline, CDR1 SQVTM and CDR2 ANQGSEA. CDR3 loop: CSVEKNTGELFF. As DNA, the CDR3 is TGCAGCGTTGAAAAGAACACCGGGGAGCTGTTTTTT.

This clonotype has a count of ten or more. The chain links TRBV5-1 to TRBJ2-1; D is possibly TRBD1 (6 bases). Germline assignment: CDR1 SGHRS and CDR2 YFSETQ. This CDR3 contains 16 residues. V was cut by 3 bases and J by 7 bases, with 20 bases left in between. CDR3: CASSSEQGGLGNEQFF. In nucleotides, the CDR3 is TGCGCCAGCAGCTCAGAACAGGGTGGATTGGGGAATGAGCAGTTCTTC. The full variable domain, completed using reference TRBV5-1 and TRBJ2-1, is KAGVTQTPRYLIKTRGQQVTLSCSPISGHRSVSWYQQTPGQGLQFLFEYFSETQRNKGNFPGRFSGRQFSNSRSEMNVSTLELGDSALYLCASSSEQGGLGNEQFFGPGTRLTVL.

Ten or more counts support this clonotype. J is TRBJ2-3 and V is TRBV7-9; 7 bases line up with TRBD2. CDR3 size: 15 residues. V shed 4 bases and J 4 bases; nucleotides not matched to a gene: 8. CDR1 SEHNR and CDR2 FQNEAQ come from the germline V gene (reference sequence). CDR3 loop: CASSSGRTGADTQYF. CDR3 DNA sequence: TGTGCCAGCAGCTCCGGGAGGACGGGAGCAGATACGCAGTATTTT. Combining the CDR3 with reference TRBV7-9 and TRBJ2-3 gives the whole variable domain DTGVSQNPRHKITKRGQNVTFRCDPISEHNRLYWYRQTLGQGPEFLTYFQNEAQLEKSRLLSDRFSAERPKGSFSTLEIQRTEQGDSAMYLCASSSGRTGADTQYFGPGTRLTVL.

The V and J genes are TRBV2 and TRBJ1-6; D not certain. V was pared by 4 bases and J by 0 bases, with 10 bases between. This CDR3 contains 16 residues. The germline gives CDR1 SNHLY, CDR2 FYNNEI. The CDR3 is CASSGRRSSYNSPLHF. In DNA, the CDR3 is TGTGCCAGCAGTGGCAGGAGGAGCTCCTATAATTCACCCCTCCACTTT.